The text below deals with one T cell receptor beta chain. Its matching antigen is unknown. Trimming at V came to 4 bases and at J to 1 base, leaving 9 bases not matched to a gene. CDR1 is SQVTM and CDR2 is ANQGSEA in the germline V gene. The CDR3 consists of 17 residues. The data were taken from a study of cytomegalovirus exposure and HLA in healthy donors. The PCR contained 60 Vbeta and 13 Jbeta primers. TCRdb's copy holds only in-frame clones and misses some; the assay was immunoSEQ multiplex PCR. This table holds roughly 100,000 clones, roughly 80% found once. General study findings and limits: Most CMV-associated TCR beta chains appeared HLA-restricted in a later analysis.

V gene TRBV29-1 combines with J gene TRBJ2-1; TRBD2 matches at 11 bases. The TCR comes from a man aged 45-60 years in good health and CMV-seropositive. The sample taken for sequencing was PBMCs. The DNA of the CDR3 is TGCAGCGTTGTAGGGCTAGCGGGAGGAAAATCCTACAATGAGCAGTTCTTC. Residues: CSVVGLAGGKSYNEQFF.